A single sample is the source of the 2 T cell receptor beta chains below, sequenced in a study of shared clonotypes between healthy human individuals. Repertoires were generated with immunoSEQ multiplex PCR, while TCRdb's copy carries only in-frame clones and drops some. The sample yields roughly 810,000 clones, approximately 96% seen once. It was CD45RO-negative cells, positively selected for CCR7, that made up naive CD8 cells, with terminally differentiated effector memory CD45RA+ cells excluded. Specimen: naive CD8+ T cells sorted from blood. The source of these receptors is a man aged 30-40 years in good health.

This chain connects TRBV18 to TRBJ1-5, with D uncertain. The germline V gene encodes CDR1 KGHSH and CDR2 LQKENI. This CDR3 contains 18 residues. V lost 3 bases to trimming and J lost 1 base, with 19 bases between them. The CDR3 spells CASSPRQLTTSSNQPQHF. The DNA of the CDR3 is TGTGCCAGCTCACCGAGGCAGCTTACAACTTCCAGCAATCAGCCCCAGCATTTT.

This sequence joins TRBV7-3 and TRBJ2-6; a weak D match, TRBD1 (5 bases). Per the germline V gene, CDR1 is SGHTA and CDR2 is FQGTGA. V lost 5 bases and J 3 bases, leaving 14 bases between the germline ends. The CDR3 runs 16 residues. DNA of the CDR3: TGTGCCAGCAGCGCGGCAGGGTTTAGTGGGGCCAACGTCCTGACTTTC. Translating gives CASSAAGFSGANVLTF.